Here is one TCR beta chain with its context. The target of this receptor is not known. Base quality data are lacking; no much larger clone is found one base away. Between the V and J ends, shortened by 0 bases and 1 base respectively, the junction contains 4 bases. CDR1 LGHNA and CDR2 YNFKEQ are derived from the germline V gene. Inclusive of the bounding cysteine and phenylalanine, the CDR3 is 14 residues long. Only the CDR3 part of the read is kept: 42 bases, read in frame from the first base. The source of the sample is a study of shared clonotypes between healthy human individuals (dated by TCRdb to about 2020). For the study in its entirety: The cohort included three men and a couple of women between 18 and 49 years of age. To estimate repertoire size and how much clonotype sharing occurs between individuals, the study deeply sequenced the blood TCR repertoires of 4 to 6 healthy adults. For each donor, CD4 naive and CD4 memory were each given three plates, CD8 naive was given two plates, and CD8 memory was given one plate. To increase sequencing depth and limit assay-specific biases, TCR repertoire library preparation and sequencing were carried out by different laboratories using diverse techniques. Between about 0.94 and 10 billion PBMCs per donor were obtained by leukapheresis. General conclusions and limits of the study: Even with the large sequencing depth, rarefaction of the sorted-subset datasets indicated that sequencing was incomplete. When a handful of donors were compared, the shared fraction of clonotypes was about 5% for naive CD4, around 4% for naive CD8, about 2.5% for memory CD4, and less than 0.45% for memory CD8. Compared with non-shared clonotypes, clonotypes shared by all four sorted-subset donors had higher generation probabilities. Pairwise subsampling led to the expectation that sequencing depth would affect the degree of clonotype sharing among donors. The genetic and exposure-history diversity represented was limited by the small number of donors. Only blood was sampled, and tissue TCR repertoires likely differ from those in blood. Estimated clonotype richness was generally larger for naive than for memory subsets.

Using the deep immunoSEQ assay, TCR CDR3 regions were amplified from genomic DNA by multiplex PCR. For each cell subset, the extracted genomic DNA was distributed evenly across all wells of several immunoSEQ 96-well plates, and each plate served as one replicate. For sorted subsets, about 200 ng genomic DNA, equal to 25,000 to 35,000 T cell genomes, was loaded into each replicate PCR. Purified libraries were measured with a Qubit 3.0 fluorometer, size-checked on a Bioanalyzer 2100, and measured again with the KAPA Library Quantification kit. Each immunoSEQ 96-well plate was sequenced on its own single-read 150-cycle Illumina NextSeq 550 flow cell. Under the source paper's analysis protocol: Because the immunoSEQ output included only junctional sequences and no quality scores, the filtering could not be the same as the filtering used for full-length reads. To assign V/J genes and CDR3, sequences were annotated against IMGT germline references using PyIR, a Python wrapper for IgBLAST v1.9. Reads were filtered out if the reads had weak V/J assignments (E-value above 1e-6), no CDR3, stop codons, out-of-frame junctions, or ambiguous translated residues. V3J clonotypes were defined as sequences sharing the same inferred V gene, J gene, and CDR3 amino acid sequence. The percentage overlap between two repertoires was calculated by dividing the number of shared unique clonotypes by the size of the smaller repertoire. RTK rarefaction, the Chao1 estimator, and Recon v2.1 estimates of unobserved clonotypes were used to assess repertoire richness. Generation probabilities for all TCRbeta clonotypes obtained by the gDNA method from a handful of donors were computed using OLGA. TCRdb obtained this table from immuneACCESS and retained in-frame rearrangements with V and J assigned. These tables miss some clones; where compared with another copy, unresolved V genes account for less than half of the shortfall, and the remainder is unexplained. V and J calls and clone size are those listed in that table; D and trimming were worked out from the DNA. The sample data list fewer than 3 million clones, and about nine tenths of these were observed just once. Together, the top ten hold 0.37% of the sample.

The donors were healthy, HIV-negative adults who had no recently reported acute infections or vaccinations. Every donor was a Caucasian adult living in Nashville, Tennessee, USA. CD4+ T cells were enriched by magnetic negative selection; naive cells were then positively selected on CD45RA, and the negative fraction formed the memory subset. Blood was collected by leukapheresis, and PBMCs were isolated by Ficoll-Histopaque density gradient centrifugation and then cryopreserved in liquid nitrogen vapor phase. Analytical flow cytometry was used to check the purity and quantity of each magnetically sorted T cell population. Each sorted fraction had its genomic DNA isolated and then quantified by UV absorbance on a Nanodrop 2000c.

The chain is encoded by TRBV4-2 joined to TRBJ2-4; there is no confident call for the D gene. Specimen: naive CD4+ T cells from PBMCs. What this sample's cell subset or site label stands for: CD45RA+ positively selected. The receptor was isolated from a man aged 18 to 35 in good health. Some clones in this sample may be carry-over from other donors' samples. The CDR3 loop reads CASSQESAKNIQYF. In nucleotide form, the sequence is TGTGCCAGCAGCCAAGAGAGTGCCAAAAACATTCAGTACTTC.